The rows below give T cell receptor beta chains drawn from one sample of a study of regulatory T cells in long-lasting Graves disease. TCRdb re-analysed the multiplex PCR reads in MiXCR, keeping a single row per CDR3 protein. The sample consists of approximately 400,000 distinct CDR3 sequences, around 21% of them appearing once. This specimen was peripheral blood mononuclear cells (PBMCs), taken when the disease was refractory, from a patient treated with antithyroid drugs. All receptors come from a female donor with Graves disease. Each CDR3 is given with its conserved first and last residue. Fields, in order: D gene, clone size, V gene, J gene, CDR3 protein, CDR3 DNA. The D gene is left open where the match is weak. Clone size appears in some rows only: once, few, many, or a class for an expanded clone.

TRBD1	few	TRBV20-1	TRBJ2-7	CSASNRDSASYEQYF	TGCAGTGCAAGCAACCGGGACAGCGCTTCCTACGAGCAGTACTTC
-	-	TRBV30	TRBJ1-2	CAWSVSQAYGYTF	TGTGCCTGGAGTGTAAGCCAGGCCTATGGCTACACCTTC
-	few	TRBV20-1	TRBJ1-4	CSASVVPGGLFF	TGCAGTGCTAGTGTGGTCCCTGGGGGACTGTTTTTT
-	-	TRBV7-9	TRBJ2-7	CASEARLVGLGEAPPTDEQYF	TGTGCCAGCGAAGCACGGCTTGTGGGGCTTGGTGAGGCGCCCCCGACCGACGAGCAGTACTTC
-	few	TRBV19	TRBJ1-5	CASSISVIYSNQPQHF	TGTGCCAGTAGTATTTCAGTTATCTATAGCAATCAGCCCCAGCATTTT
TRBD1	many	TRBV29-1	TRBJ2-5	CSVRDSRLETQYF	TGCAGCGTCCGGGACAGTCGTTTGGAGACCCAGTACTTC
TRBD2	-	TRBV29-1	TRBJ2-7	CSVRGLGAYEQYF	TGCAGCGTTCGGGGACTAGGAGCCTACGAGCAGTACTTC
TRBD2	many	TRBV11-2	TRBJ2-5	CASSLKTGLVLQTQYF	TGTGCCAGCAGCTTAAAGACGGGACTAGTTTTGCAGACCCAGTACTTC
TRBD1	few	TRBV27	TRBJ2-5	CASSQRDRRETQYF	TGTGCCAGCAGTCAACGGGACAGGAGAGAGACCCAGTACTTC
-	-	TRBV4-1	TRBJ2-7	CASSQEGTSPEQYF	TGCGCCAGCAGCCAAGAGGGGACATCTCCCGAGCAGTACTTC
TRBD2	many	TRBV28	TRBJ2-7	CASSSATSGPRDEQYF	TGTGCCAGCAGTTCAGCGACTAGCGGGCCCCGGGACGAGCAGTACTTC
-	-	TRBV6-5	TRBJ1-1	CASSYEGPGTEAFF	TGTGCCAGCAGTTACGAGGGCCCGGGCACTGAAGCTTTCTTT
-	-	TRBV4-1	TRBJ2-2	CASSQDPNTGELFF	TGCGCCAGCAGCCAAGATCCTAACACCGGGGAGCTGTTTTTT
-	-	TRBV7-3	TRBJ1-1	CASSPNPGSEAFF	TGTGCCAGCAGCCCAAATCCGGGATCCGAAGCTTTCTTT
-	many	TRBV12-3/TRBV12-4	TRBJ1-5	CASSYSGSQPQHF	TGTGCCAGCAGTTATTCAGGGTCTCAGCCCCAGCATTTT
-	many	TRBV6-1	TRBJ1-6	CASSDDNRGYSPLHF	TGTGCCAGCAGTGACGACAATAGAGGTTATTCACCCCTCCACTTT
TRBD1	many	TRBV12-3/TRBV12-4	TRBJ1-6	CASSTEGAGESPLHF	TGTGCCAGCAGTACGGAGGGGGCCGGGGAATCACCCCTCCACTTT
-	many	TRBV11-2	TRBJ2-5	CASSSLRGKETQYF	TGTGCCAGCAGCTCCCTCAGGGGAAAAGAGACCCAGTACTTC
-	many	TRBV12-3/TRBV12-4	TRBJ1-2	CASTAGPYYGYTF	TGTGCCAGCACCGCCGGCCCATACTATGGCTACACCTTC
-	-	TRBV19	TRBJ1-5	CASRDQINQPQHF	TGTGCCAGCCGGGACCAAATTAATCAGCCCCAGCATTTT
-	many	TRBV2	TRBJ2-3	CASTKDGSNTQYF	TGTGCCAGCACTAAAGACGGTAGCAATACGCAGTATTTT
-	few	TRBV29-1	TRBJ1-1	CSVEPGRAEAFF	TGCAGCGTTGAGCCCGGGCGCGCTGAAGCTTTCTTT
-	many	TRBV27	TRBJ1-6	CASLPRSGSYNSPLHF	TGTGCCAGCCTCCCCCGCAGCGGCTCCTATAATTCACCCCTCCACTTT
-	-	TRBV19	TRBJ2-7	CASTSGRDEQYF	TGTGCCAGTACCTCGGGCAGGGACGAGCAGTACTTC
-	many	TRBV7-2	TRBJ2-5	CASSLGLDGGQETQYF	TGTGCCAGCAGCTTAGGACTAGACGGTGGGCAAGAGACCCAGTACTTC
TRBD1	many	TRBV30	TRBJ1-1	CAWRAPGQQNTEAFF	TGTGCCTGGAGGGCACCGGGACAGCAGAACACTGAAGCTTTCTTT
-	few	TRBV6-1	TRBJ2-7	CASSPGVTVDYYEQYF	TGTGCCAGCAGTCCCGGGGTTACGGTAGACTACTACGAGCAGTACTTC
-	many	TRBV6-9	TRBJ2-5	CASSYFQETQYF	TGTGCCAGCAGTTACTTCCAAGAGACCCAGTACTTC
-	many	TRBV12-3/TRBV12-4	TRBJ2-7	CASSSDIYEQYF	TGTGCCAGCAGTTCAGACATATACGAGCAGTACTTC
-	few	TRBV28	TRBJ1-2	CASSSTPAAGYTF	TGTGCCAGCAGTTCCACCCCCGCAGCGGGCTACACCTTC
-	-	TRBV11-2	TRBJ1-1	CASSTQSGASTEAFF	TGTGCCAGCAGCACCCAAAGCGGGGCTTCCACTGAAGCTTTCTTT
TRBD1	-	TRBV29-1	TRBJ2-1	CSVLTGGSEQFF	TGCAGCGTCCTGACAGGGGGCAGTGAGCAGTTCTTC
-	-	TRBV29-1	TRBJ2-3	CSVMGRSIRSTDTQYF	TGCAGCGTTATGGGCAGATCGATTAGGAGCACAGATACGCAGTATTTT
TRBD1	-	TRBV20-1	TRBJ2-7	CSARDYRGPGYEQYF	TGCAGTGCTAGAGATTATAGGGGGCCGGGCTACGAGCAGTACTTC
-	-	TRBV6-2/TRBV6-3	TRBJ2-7	CASSSRMDSRPYEQYF	TGTGCCAGCAGTTCCAGAATGGACAGCCGTCCCTACGAGCAGTACTTC
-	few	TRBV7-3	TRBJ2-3	CASSPGPSSTDTQYF	TGTGCCAGCAGCCCGGGACCCTCTAGCACAGATACGCAGTATTTT
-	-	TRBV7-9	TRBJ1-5	CASSPGTGRFQHF	TGTGCCAGCAGCCCCGGGACGGGAAGATTTCAGCATTTT
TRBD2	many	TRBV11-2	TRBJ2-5	CASRPGGEETQYF	TGTGCCAGCAGGCCCGGGGGGGAAGAGACCCAGTACTTC
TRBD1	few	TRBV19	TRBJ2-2	CASSIGTGGANTGELFF	TGTGCCAGTAGTATCGGGACAGGGGGCGCGAACACCGGGGAGCTGTTTTTT
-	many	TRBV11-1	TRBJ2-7	CASSLAPGDHEQYF	TGTGCCAGCAGCTTAGCCCCAGGGGATCACGAGCAGTACTTC
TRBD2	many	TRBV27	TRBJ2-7	CASSLKRESSYEQYF	TGTGCCAGCAGTTTAAAGCGGGAGAGCTCCTACGAGCAGTACTTC
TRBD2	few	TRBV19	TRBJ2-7	CASSTGLAAYYEQYF	TGTGCCAGTAGTACGGGACTAGCAGCCTACTACGAGCAGTACTTC
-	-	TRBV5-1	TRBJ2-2	CASSLKLANTGELFF	TGCGCCAGCAGCCTGAAGCTCGCGAACACCGGGGAGCTGTTTTTT
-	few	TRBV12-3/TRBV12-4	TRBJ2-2	CASSLSSYTGELFF	TGTGCCAGCAGTTTATCCAGTTACACCGGGGAGCTGTTTTTT